These T cell receptor beta chains were read from a single sample in a study of T cell changes during pregnancy in multiple sclerosis. Sequencing was performed with immunoSEQ multiplex PCR; in TCRdb, only in-frame clones are kept and a portion is missing. The sample consists of roughly 89,000 clones, approximately 95% of them appearing once. The specimen comprised peripheral blood, sampled after pregnancy. Receptors were obtained from a female donor in good health, enrolled as a control in a pregnancy study. CDR3s include the opening cysteine and the closing phenylalanine or tryptophan. D genes are given only for firm matches. A clone size is listed for some rows: how often the clone was seen (once, few, many), or a class if it is expanded.

D gene | J gene | V gene | CDR3 length | clone size | CDR3 DNA | CDR3 protein
TRBD1 | TRBJ2-7 | TRBV27 | 15 | - | TGTGCCAGCAGTTGGAGGGGGACAGGGGGCCCCGAGCAGTACTTC | CASSWRGTGGPEQYF
TRBD1 | TRBJ2-7 | TRBV10-3 | 14 | - | TGTGCCATCAGTGTCGAGAACAGGGGCTACGAGCAGTACTTC | CAISVENRGYEQYF
- | TRBJ1-3 | TRBV7-2 | 15 | - | TGTGCCAGCAGCCCCCAAACAGGGATCGGAAACACCATATATTTT | CASSPQTGIGNTIYF
TRBD1 | TRBJ1-5 | TRBV7-9 | 16 | - | TGTGCCAGCAGCTCTTGGACAGGTATTAACAATCAGCCCCAGCATTTT | CASSSWTGINNQPQHF
- | TRBJ2-6 | TRBV5-4 | 16 | - | TGTGCCAGCAGCCCCGGACAGTCCTCTGGGGCCAACGTCCTGACTTTC | CASSPGQSSGANVLTF
TRBD1 | TRBJ1-4 | TRBV19 | 15 | - | TGTGCCAGTAGTGCAGGGACAGGGGGAAATGAAAAACTGTTTTTT | CASSAGTGGNEKLFF
- | TRBJ1-2 | TRBV7-9 | 14 | - | TGTGCCAGCAGCCCCGGACCTGGAGGGTATGGCTACACCTTC | CASSPGPGGYGYTF
- | TRBJ2-5 | TRBV5-8 | 15 | once | TGTGCCAGCAGCCGCCGACTAGTGTACCAAGAGACCCAGTACTTC | CASSRRLVYQETQYF
TRBD2 | TRBJ2-5 | TRBV4-1 | 17 | - | TGCGCCAGCAGCCTCTTAGCGGGAGTCTCCCCCCAAGAGACCCAGTACTTC | CASSLLAGVSPQETQYF
- | TRBJ2-2 | TRBV25-1 | 17 | - | TGTGCCAGCAGTGACCCGGCCCCCAAAGGGGACACCGGGGAGCTGTTTTTT | CASSDPAPKGDTGELFF
- | TRBJ1-1 | TRBV30 | 12 | - | TGTGCCTGGAGATCGGGGGGGGGTGAAGCTTTCTTT | CAWRSGGGEAFF
TRBD1 | TRBJ1-2 | TRBV15 | 15 | - | TGTGCCACCAGCAGATCCCTTTCAGGGGGCGCAGGCTACACCTTC | CATSRSLSGGAGYTF
TRBD2 | TRBJ2-6 | TRBV4-1 | 19 | - | TGCGCCAGCAGCCAAGGTGCGACTAGCGGGAGGGCTGGGGCCAACGTCCTGACTTTC | CASSQGATSGRAGANVLTF
- | TRBJ2-3 | TRBV5-1 | 14 | - | TGCGCCAGCACTCCTTCAGGGGTGGAAGATACGCAGTATTTT | CASTPSGVEDTQYF
- | TRBJ1-2 | TRBV2 | 13 | - | TGTGCCAGCAGTGAAGAAGGGGTTAGTGGCTACACCTTC | CASSEEGVSGYTF
- | TRBJ2-7 | TRBV10-2 | 13 | - | TGCGCCAGCTTCGCAGGGGAAGGCTACGAGCAGTACTTC | CASFAGEGYEQYF
- | TRBJ2-5 | TRBV5-6 | 13 | - | TGTGCCAGCACGAGGGGGTTCCAAGAGACCCAGTACTTC | CASTRGFQETQYF
TRBD1 | TRBJ1-3 | TRBV25-1 | 16 | - | TGTGCCAGCAGTGAACGCGGACAGGGGTATGGAAACACCATATATTTT | CASSERGQGYGNTIYF
- | TRBJ2-7 | TRBV11-2 | 11 | - | TGTGCCAGCGGGAGTTTTCCCGAGCAGTACTTC | CASGSFPEQYF
- | TRBJ1-1 | TRBV5-4 | 14 | - | TGTGCCAGCAGCCCACAGGGATTCGGGACTGAAGCTTTCTTT | CASSPQGFGTEAFF
TRBD1 | TRBJ2-7 | TRBV11-2 | 15 | - | TGTGCCAGCAGCTTAGGGGGGACAGGAGGCCACGAGCAGTACTTC | CASSLGGTGGHEQYF
TRBD1 | TRBJ1-1 | TRBV5-4 | 15 | - | TGTGCCAGCAGCGCTAGGGACAGGGGAAACACTGAAGCTTTCTTT | CASSARDRGNTEAFF
TRBD1 | TRBJ1-1 | TRBV4-1 | 15 | - | TGCGCCAGCAGCCAACCACAGGGGTGGAACACTGAAGCTTTCTTT | CASSQPQGWNTEAFF